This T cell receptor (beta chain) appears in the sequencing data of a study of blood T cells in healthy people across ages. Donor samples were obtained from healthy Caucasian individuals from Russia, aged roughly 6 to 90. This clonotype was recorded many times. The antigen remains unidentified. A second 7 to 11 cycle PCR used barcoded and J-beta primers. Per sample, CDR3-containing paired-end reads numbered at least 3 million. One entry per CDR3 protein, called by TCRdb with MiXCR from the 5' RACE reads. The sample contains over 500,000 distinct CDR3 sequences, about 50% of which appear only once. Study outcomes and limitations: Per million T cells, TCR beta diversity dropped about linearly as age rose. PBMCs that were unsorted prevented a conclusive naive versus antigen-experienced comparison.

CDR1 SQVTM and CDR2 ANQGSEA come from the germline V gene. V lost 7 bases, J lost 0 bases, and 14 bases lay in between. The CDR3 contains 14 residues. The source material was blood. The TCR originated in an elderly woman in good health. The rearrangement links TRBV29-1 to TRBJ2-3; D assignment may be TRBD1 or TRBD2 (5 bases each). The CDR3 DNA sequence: TGCAGCGGGAGAGAGGGGTCTAGCACAGATACGCAGTATTTT. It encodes CSGREGSSTDTQYF.